The text below deals with one TCR beta chain. Its target is unknown. The data originate from a study of OX40 agonist ivuxolimab in advanced cancers. The CDR3 spans 15 residues. From germline, CDR1 is MNHEY and CDR2 SVGAGI. Between the trimmed V and J ends, which lost 7 bases and 4 bases, there was a span of 17 bases. Study results and limitations: Averaged across samples, CD8+ T cells carried more expanded clones than CD4+ did. Specificity for antigen went undetermined in the expanded peripheral T cells.

TCRdb's copy holds only in-frame clones and misses some; the assay was immunoSEQ multiplex PCR. The sample lists some 50,000 clones; over 75% were seen once. The sample in question was CD4+ or CD8+ T cells sorted from blood, obtained in a trial of the OX40 agonist ivuxolimab. This rearrangement joins TRBV6-5 to TRBJ2-1; D is undetermined. The receptor was derived from an adult with an advanced solid tumor such as melanoma, head and neck, liver or kidney cancer. CDR3 nucleotides: TGTGCCAGCACCCCTGGTGGGCACGTGTACAATGAGCAGTTCTTC. Its translation is CASTPGGHVYNEQFF.